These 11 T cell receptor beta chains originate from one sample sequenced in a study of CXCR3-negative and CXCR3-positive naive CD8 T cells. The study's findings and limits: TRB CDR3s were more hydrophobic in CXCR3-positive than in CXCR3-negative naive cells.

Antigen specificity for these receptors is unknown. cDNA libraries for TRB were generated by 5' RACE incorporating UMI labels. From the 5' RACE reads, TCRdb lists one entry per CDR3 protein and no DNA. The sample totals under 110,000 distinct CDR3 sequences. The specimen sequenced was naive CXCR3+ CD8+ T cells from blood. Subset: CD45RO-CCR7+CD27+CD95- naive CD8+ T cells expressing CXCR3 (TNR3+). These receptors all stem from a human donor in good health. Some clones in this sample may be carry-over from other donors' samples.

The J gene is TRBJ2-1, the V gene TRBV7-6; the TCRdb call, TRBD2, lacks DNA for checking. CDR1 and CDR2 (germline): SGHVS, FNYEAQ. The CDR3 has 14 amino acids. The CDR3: CASSLSFGRDEQFF.

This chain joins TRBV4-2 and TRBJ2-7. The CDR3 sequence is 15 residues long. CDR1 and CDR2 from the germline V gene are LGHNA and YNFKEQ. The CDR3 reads CASSQGEGSSYEQYF.

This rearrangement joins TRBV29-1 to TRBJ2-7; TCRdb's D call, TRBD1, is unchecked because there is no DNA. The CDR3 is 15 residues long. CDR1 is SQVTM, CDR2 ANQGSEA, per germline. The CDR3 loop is CSVERRDTPNYEQYF.

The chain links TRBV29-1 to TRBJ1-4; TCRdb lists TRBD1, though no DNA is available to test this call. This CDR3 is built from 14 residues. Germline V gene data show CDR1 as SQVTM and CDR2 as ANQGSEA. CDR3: CSTDRGLPNEKLFF.

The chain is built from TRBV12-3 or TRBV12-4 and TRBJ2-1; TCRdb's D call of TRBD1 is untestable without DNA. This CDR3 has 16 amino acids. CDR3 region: CASSSPLGEWYNEQFF.

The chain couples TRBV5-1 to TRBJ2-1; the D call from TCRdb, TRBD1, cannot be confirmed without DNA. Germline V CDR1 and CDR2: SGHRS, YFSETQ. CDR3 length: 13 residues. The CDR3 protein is CASSFGQTNEQFF.

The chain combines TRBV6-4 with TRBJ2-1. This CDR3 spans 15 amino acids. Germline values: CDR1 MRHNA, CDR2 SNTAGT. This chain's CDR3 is CASSDWRTPYNEQFF.

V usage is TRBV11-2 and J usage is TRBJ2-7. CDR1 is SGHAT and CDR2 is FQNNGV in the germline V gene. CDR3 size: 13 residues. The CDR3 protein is CASSSVDQYEQYF.

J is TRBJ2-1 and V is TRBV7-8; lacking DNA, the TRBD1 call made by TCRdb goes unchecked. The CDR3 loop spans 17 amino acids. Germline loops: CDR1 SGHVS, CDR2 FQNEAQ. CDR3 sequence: CASSPSTDRGISNEQFF. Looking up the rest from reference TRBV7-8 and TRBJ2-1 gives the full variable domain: GAGVSQSPRYKVAKRGQDVALRCDPISGHVSLFWYQQALGQGPEFLTYFQNEAQLDKSGLPSDRFFAERPEGSVSTLKIQRTQQEDSAVYLCASSPSTDRGISNEQFFGPGTRLTVL.

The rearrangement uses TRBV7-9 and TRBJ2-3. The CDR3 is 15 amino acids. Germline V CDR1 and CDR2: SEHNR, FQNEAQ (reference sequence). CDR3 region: CASSSRTTFTDTQYF.

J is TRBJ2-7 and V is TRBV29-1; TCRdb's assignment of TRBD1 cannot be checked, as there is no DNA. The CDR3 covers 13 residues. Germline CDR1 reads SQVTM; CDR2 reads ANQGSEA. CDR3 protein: CSGGQGEAYEQYF.